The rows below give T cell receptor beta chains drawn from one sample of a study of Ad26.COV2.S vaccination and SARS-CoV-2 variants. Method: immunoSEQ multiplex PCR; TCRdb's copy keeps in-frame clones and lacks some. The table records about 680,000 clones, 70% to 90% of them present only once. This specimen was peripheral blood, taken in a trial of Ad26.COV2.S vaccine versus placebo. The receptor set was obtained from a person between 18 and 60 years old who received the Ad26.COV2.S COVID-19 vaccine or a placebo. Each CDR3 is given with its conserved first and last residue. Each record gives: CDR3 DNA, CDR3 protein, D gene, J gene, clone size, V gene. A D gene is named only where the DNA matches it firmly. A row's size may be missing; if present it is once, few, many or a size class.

TGTGCCTGGAGTGCCCCTTGGGGCGGGGGGGCCACAGATACGCAGTATTTT | CAWSAPWGGGATDTQYF | TRBD2 | TRBJ2-3 | . | TRBV30
TGTGCCAGCAGCCCAAACAGGATCTATGGCTACACCTTC | CASSPNRIYGYTF | . | TRBJ1-2 | . | TRBV7-9
TGTGCCAGCAGCTTGGAGGGGCGACGGGAGCAGTACTTC | CASSLEGRREQYF | . | TRBJ2-7 | . | TRBV5-4
TGTGCCAGCAGTTTCCAGTTAGGGACCCAGTACTTC | CASSFQLGTQYF | . | TRBJ2-5 | once | TRBV25-1
TGTGCCACCACTACAGGGTCCGCCGGGGAGCTGTTTTTT | CATTTGSAGELFF | . | TRBJ2-2 | . | TRBV24-1
TGCAGCGTTGGAAGTCAGGACATGAACACTGAAGCTTTCTTT | CSVGSQDMNTEAFF | . | TRBJ1-1 | . | TRBV29-1
TGTGCCAGCAGCTTGGATTGGGGGGCCAGGGATTCACCCCTCCACTTT | CASSLDWGARDSPLHF | . | TRBJ1-6 | . | TRBV5-6
TGCAGTGCTAGAGAGAGCAACGAGCAGTACTTC | CSARESNEQYF | . | TRBJ2-7 | . | TRBV20-1
TGTGCCAGCAGCTTAGCAGGGTTCAATGAGCAGTTCTTC | CASSLAGFNEQFF | . | TRBJ2-1 | . | TRBV7-9
TGTGCCACCAGTGATCGTCGGGCGGGGACTGAAGCTTTCTTT | CATSDRRAGTEAFF | . | TRBJ1-1 | . | TRBV24-1
TGTGCCAGCAGCCGAGCAGGGGAGCTGTTTTTT | CASSRAGELFF | . | TRBJ2-2 | . | TRBV5-4
TGTGCCAGCAGACGTAATCTAGCGGGAGTATACTACGAGCAGTACTTC | CASRRNLAGVYYEQYF | TRBD2 | TRBJ2-7 | . | TRBV2
TGCGCCAGCAGCCAAGAGTGGACTAGCACAGATACGCAGTATTTT | CASSQEWTSTDTQYF | . | TRBJ2-3 | . | TRBV4-3
TGTGCCAGTAGTATAGGGGGGCCCCCCCTCTCCTACGAGCAGTACTTC | CASSIGGPPLSYEQYF | . | TRBJ2-7 | . | TRBV19
TGTGCCAGCAGCTTAGATGGGGGAGTGTTGGACGAGCAGTACTTC | CASSLDGGVLDEQYF | . | TRBJ2-7 | . | TRBV7-2
TGTGCCAGCACAGGGGACGCAAACACCATATATTTT | CASTGDANTIYF | . | TRBJ1-3 | . | TRBV7-2
TGTGCCAGCAGTGACCGGGACAGGGATTATGGCTACACCTTC | CASSDRDRDYGYTF | TRBD1 | TRBJ1-2 | . | TRBV6-1
TGTGCCAGCAGCTTGGATAGGGCAGGCTATGGCTACACCTTC | CASSLDRAGYGYTF | . | TRBJ1-2 | . | TRBV5-6
TGTGCCAGTAGTATCGGCCTTCTTTGGGCCCACGAGCAGTACTTC | CASSIGLLWAHEQYF | . | TRBJ2-7 | . | TRBV19
TGTGCCAGCAGCACGCCGGGACAAGGCTACACCTTC | CASSTPGQGYTF | . | TRBJ1-2 | . | TRBV7-9
TGTGCCAGCAGGCCCGAGTATAATTCACCCCTCCACTTT | CASRPEYNSPLHF | . | TRBJ1-6 | . | TRBV6-5
TGTGCCAGCAGCTTGGGGGCAGGGATGGACTATGGCTACACCTTC | CASSLGAGMDYGYTF | . | TRBJ1-2 | once | TRBV5-4
TGTGCCAGCAGACTCCCGAAGGTGGAGACCCAGTACTTC | CASRLPKVETQYF | . | TRBJ2-5 | . | TRBV6-5
TGTGCCACCCGGGGGGGAGCCTATAATTCACCCCTCCACTTT | CATRGGAYNSPLHF | . | TRBJ1-6 | . | TRBV19
TGTGCCATCAGTGTAGGAGTAGTACCCCACCGCTACGAGCAGTACTTC | CAISVGVVPHRYEQYF | . | TRBJ2-7 | once | TRBV10-3
TGTGCCAGCAGTTACCTCCCTGGGTACGAGCAGTACTTC | CASSYLPGYEQYF | . | TRBJ2-7 | . | TRBV6-5
TGTGCCAGCAGCTTAGGGTTATCTGGAAACACCATATATTTT | CASSLGLSGNTIYF | . | TRBJ1-3 | . | TRBV7-2
TGTGCCACCAGCAGAGATTCCGCGGGGGGTGGAGAGACCCAGTACTTC | CATSRDSAGGGETQYF | TRBD2 | TRBJ2-5 | once | TRBV15
TGTGCCAGCAGTGTAACAGGGCCCGACTATGGCTACACCTTC | CASSVTGPDYGYTF | . | TRBJ1-2 | once | TRBV6-4
TGTGCCAGCAGCCCCCTCTGGTTGGGCGGCGATAATTCACCCCTCCACTTT | CASSPLWLGGDNSPLHF | . | TRBJ1-6 | . | TRBV9
TGTGCCAGCAGCCCGCTGAGGACCGGGGGCACTGAAGCTTTCTTT | CASSPLRTGGTEAFF | . | TRBJ1-1 | . | TRBV7-2
TGTGCCAGCTCACCCGGCCCTACTAACTATGGCTACACCTTC | CASSPGPTNYGYTF | . | TRBJ1-2 | . | TRBV18
TGTGCCAGCAGCCAGAGCTTTCGTGGATTCGGAAACACCATATATTTT | CASSQSFRGFGNTIYF | . | TRBJ1-3 | . | TRBV3-1/TRBV3-2
TGTGCCAGCAGCAATAGAGCGGGGACCCTTCTTCGGGAGCAGTACTTC | CASSNRAGTLLREQYF | TRBD2 | TRBJ2-7 | . | TRBV13
TGTGCCAGCAGTGGACGGGACTCCTCGTATAGCACAGATACGCAGTATTTT | CASSGRDSSYSTDTQYF | . | TRBJ2-3 | . | TRBV6-1
TGTGCCAGCAGCTTCTCCATCTCGGGGGGGCTGACCGGGGAGCTGTTTTTT | CASSFSISGGLTGELFF | TRBD2 | TRBJ2-2 | . | TRBV5-6
TGCGCCAGCAGCTTACGGGACAGGGATTCACCCCTCCACTTT | CASSLRDRDSPLHF | TRBD1 | TRBJ1-6 | . | TRBV5-1
TGTGCCAGCAGCTCCGGGACACTTTACGAGCAGTACTTC | CASSSGTLYEQYF | . | TRBJ2-7 | . | TRBV5-4
TGTGCCAGCAGTGGAGCGACTAGCAGCGCAGATACGCAGTATTTT | CASSGATSSADTQYF | TRBD2 | TRBJ2-3 | . | TRBV6-1
TGTGCCTGGGACCCTGGGGGAGAGACCCAGTACTTC | CAWDPGGETQYF | . | TRBJ2-5 | . | TRBV30
TGTGCCAGCAGGCCGAGCAGGGGGGGGGCTGGAGAGCAGTACTTC | CASRPSRGGAGEQYF | . | TRBJ2-7 | . | TRBV6-6
TGTGCCACCAGTGACCCCGCCGGGGTCCAAGAGACCCAGTACTTC | CATSDPAGVQETQYF | . | TRBJ2-5 | . | TRBV24-1